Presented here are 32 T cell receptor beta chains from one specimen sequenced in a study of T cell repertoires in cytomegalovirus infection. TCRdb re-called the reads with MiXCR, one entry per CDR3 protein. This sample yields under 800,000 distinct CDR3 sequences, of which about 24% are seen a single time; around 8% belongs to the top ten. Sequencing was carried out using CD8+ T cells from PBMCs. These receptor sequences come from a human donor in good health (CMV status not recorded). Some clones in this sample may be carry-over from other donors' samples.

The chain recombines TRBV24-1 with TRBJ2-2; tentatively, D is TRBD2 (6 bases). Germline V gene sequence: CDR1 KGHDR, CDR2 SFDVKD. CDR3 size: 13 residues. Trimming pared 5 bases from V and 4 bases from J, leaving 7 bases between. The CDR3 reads CATSVEGTGELFF. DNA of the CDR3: TGTGCCACCAGTGTGGAGGGCACCGGGGAGCTGTTTTTT.

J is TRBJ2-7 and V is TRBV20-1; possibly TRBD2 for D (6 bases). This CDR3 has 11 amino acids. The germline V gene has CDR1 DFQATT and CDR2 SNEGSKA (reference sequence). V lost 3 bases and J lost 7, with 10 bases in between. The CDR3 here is CSARRLGEQYF. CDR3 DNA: TGCAGTGCTAGGCGACTAGGAGAGCAGTACTTC.

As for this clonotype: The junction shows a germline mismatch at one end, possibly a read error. DNA for the CDR3: TGTGTCAGCAGCCAAACTCGGAATGAGCAGTTCTTC. This encodes CVSSQTRNEQFF. V and J are TRBV14 and TRBJ2-1, with D hard to call. The CDR3 consists of 12 residues. Per germline, CDR1 SGHDN and CDR2 FVKESK.

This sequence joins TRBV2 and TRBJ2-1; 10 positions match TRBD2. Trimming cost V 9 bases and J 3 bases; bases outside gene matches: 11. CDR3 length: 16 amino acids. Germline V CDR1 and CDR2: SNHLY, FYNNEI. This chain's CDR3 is CASLNPTSGLYNEQFF. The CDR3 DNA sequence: TGTGCCAGTTTAAATCCGACTAGCGGGCTCTACAATGAGCAGTTCTTC.

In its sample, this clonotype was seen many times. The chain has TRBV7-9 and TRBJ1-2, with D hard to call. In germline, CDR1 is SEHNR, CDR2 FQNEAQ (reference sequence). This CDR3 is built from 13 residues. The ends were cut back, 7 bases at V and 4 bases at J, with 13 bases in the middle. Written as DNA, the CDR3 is TGTGCCAGCATCGGGCCAGAAATCTATGGCTACACCTTC. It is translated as CASIGPEIYGYTF.

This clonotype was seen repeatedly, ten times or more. This CDR3 is CASSSGTGYAFF. CDR3 nucleotides: TGTGCCAGCAGCTCCGGGACAGGGTACGCTTTCTTT. The chain employs TRBV5-4 and TRBJ1-1, with 9 bases lining up with TRBD1. The CDR3 is made up of 12 amino acids. V shed 3 bases, J shed 11 bases, and the junction held 5 bases outside the gene matches. Germline values: CDR1 SGHNT, CDR2 YYREEE (reference sequence).

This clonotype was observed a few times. The CDR3 DNA follows: TGTGCCATCAGTGAAACCGGAACCCCTATCCCGGATGAGCAGTTCTTC. Protein sequence: CAISETGTPIPDEQFF. J is TRBJ2-1 and V is TRBV10-3; D is uncertain. The germline V gene encodes CDR1 ENHRY and CDR2 SYGVKD. Between the trimmed V and J ends, which lost 3 bases and 8 bases, there was a span of 20 bases. The length of the CDR3 is 16 residues.

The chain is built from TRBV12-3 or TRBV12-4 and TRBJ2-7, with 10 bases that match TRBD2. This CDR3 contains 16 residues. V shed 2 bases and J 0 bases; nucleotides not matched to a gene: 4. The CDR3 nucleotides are TGTGCCAGCAGTTTAATACTAGCGGGGCCCTCCTACGAGCAGTACTTC. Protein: CASSLILAGPSYEQYF.

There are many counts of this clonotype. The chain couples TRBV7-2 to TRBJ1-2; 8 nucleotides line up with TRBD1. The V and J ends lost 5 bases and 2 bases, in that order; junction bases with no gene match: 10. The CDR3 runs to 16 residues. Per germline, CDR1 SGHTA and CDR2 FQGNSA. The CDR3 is CASSPIGTGLNYGYTF. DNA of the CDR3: TGTGCCAGCAGCCCAATTGGGACAGGCCTCAACTATGGCTACACCTTC.

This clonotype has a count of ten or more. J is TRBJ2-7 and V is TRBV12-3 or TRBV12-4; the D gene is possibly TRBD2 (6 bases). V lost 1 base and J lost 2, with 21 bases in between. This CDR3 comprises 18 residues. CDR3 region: CASSLELGTPRSTYEQYF. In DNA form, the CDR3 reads TGTGCCAGCAGTTTAGAGCTCGGGACTCCTCGGTCTACCTACGAGCAGTACTTC.

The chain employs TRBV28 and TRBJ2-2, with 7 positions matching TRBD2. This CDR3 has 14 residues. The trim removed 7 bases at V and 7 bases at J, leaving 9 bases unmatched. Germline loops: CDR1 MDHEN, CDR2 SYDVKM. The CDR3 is CASNRGEGNGELFF. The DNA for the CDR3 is TGTGCCAGCAACCGGGGGGAAGGGAACGGGGAGCTGTTTTTT.

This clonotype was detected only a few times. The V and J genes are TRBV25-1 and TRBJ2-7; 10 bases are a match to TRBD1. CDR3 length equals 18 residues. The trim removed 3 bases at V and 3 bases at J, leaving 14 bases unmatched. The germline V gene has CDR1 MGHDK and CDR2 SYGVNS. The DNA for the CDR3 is TGTGCCAGCAGTGAGGGACAGGGGTTCGAACTAAGGGACTACGAGCAGTACTTC. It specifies CASSEGQGFELRDYEQYF.

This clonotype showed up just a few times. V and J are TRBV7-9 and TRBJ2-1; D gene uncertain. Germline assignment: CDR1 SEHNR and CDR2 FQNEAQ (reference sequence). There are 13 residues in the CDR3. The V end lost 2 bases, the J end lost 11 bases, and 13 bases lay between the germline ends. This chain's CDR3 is CASSLRLGEKQFF. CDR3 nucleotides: TGTGCCAGCAGCTTACGGCTGGGCGAGAAGCAGTTCTTC.

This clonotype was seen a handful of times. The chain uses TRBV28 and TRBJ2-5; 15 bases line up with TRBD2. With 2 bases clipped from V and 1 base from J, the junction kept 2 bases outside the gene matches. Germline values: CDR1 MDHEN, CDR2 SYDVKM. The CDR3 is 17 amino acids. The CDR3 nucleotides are TGTGCCAGCAGTTTAGGGACTAGCGGGGGGTTCCAAGAGACCCAGTACTTC. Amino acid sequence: CASSLGTSGGFQETQYF. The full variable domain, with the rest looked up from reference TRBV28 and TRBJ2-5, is DVKVTQSSRYLVKRTGEKVFLECVQDMDHENMFWYRQDPGLGLRLIYFSYDVKMKEKGDIPEGYSVSREKKERFSLILESASTNQTSMYLCASSLGTSGGFQETQYFGPGTRLLVL.

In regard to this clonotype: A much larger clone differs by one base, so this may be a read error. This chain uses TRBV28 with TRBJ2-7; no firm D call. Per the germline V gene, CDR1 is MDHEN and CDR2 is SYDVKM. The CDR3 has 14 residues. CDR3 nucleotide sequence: TGTGCCATCAGTCCATTTAGCACACGGTTTGAGCAGTACGTC. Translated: CAISPFSTRFEQYV.

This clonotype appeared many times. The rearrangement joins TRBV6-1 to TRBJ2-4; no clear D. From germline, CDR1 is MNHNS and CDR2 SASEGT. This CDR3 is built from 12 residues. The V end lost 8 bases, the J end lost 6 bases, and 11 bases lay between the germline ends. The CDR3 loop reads CASLLHPNIQYF. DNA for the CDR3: TGTGCCAGCCTACTACACCCAAACATTCAGTACTTC.

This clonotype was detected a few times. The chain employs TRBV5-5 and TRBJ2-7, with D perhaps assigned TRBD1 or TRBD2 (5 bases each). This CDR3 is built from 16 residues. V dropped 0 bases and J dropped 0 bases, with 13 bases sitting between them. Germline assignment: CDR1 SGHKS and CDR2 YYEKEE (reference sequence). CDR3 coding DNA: TGTGCCAGCAGCTTGGAGGCCGGGACGGCCTCCTACGAGCAGTACGTC. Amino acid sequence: CASSLEAGTASYEQYV.

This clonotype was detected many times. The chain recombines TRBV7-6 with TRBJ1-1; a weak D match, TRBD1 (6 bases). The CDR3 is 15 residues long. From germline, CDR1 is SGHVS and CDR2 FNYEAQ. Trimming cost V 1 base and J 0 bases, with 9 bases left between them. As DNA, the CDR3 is TGTGCCAGCAGCTTAGATACAGGGCTGAACACTGAAGCTTTCTTT. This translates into CASSLDTGLNTEAFF. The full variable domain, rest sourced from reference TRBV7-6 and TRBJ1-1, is GAGVSQSPRYKVTKRGQDVALRCDPISGHVSLYWYRQALGQGPEFLTYFNYEAQQDKSGLPNDRFSAERPEGSISTLTIQRTEQRDSAMYRCASSLDTGLNTEAFFGQGTRLTVV.

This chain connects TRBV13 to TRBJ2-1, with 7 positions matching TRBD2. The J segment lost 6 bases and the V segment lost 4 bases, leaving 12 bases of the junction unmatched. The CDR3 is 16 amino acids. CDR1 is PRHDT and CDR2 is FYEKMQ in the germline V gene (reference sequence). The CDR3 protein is CASSSEGPGGCNEQFF. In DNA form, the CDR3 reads TGTGCCAGCAGCTCAGAGGGGCCGGGGGGATGCAATGAGCAGTTCTTC.

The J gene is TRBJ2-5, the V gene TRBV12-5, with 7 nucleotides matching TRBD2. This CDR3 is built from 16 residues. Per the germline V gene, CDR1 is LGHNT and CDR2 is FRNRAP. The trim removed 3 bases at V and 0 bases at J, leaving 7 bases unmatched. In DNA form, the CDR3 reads TGTGCTAGTGGTTTCCAGAGCGGGGAGTACCAAGAGACCCAGTACTTC. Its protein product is CASGFQSGEYQETQYF. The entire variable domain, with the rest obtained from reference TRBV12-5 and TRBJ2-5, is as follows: DARVTQTPRHKVTEMGQEVTMRCQPILGHNTVFWYRQTMMQGLELLAYFRNRAPLDDSGMPKDRFSAEMPDATLATLKIQPSEPRDSAVYFCASGFQSGEYQETQYFGPGTRLLVL.

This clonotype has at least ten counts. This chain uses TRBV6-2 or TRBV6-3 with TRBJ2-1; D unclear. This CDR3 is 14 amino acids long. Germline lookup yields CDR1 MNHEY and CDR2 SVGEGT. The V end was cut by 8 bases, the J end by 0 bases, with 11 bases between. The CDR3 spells CASCKAISYNEQFF. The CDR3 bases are TGTGCCAGCTGTAAAGCAATCTCCTACAATGAGCAGTTCTTC.

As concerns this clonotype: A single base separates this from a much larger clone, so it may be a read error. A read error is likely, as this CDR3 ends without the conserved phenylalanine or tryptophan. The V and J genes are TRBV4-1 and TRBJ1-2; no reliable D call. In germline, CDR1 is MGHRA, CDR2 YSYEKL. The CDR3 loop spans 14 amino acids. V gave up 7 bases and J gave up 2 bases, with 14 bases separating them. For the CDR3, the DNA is TGCGCCAGCACCTCGGGTCAAGTAAACTATGGCTACACCTAC. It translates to CASTSGQVNYGYTY.

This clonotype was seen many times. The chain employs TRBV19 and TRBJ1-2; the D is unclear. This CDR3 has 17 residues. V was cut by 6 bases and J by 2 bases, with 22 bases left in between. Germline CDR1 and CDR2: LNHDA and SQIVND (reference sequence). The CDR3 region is CASSMLPSLTENYGYTF. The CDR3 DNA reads TGTGCCAGTAGCATGCTCCCGTCGCTTACAGAAAACTATGGCTACACCTTC. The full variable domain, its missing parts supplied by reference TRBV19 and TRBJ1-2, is DGGITQSPKYLFRKEGQNVTLSCEQNLNHDAMYWYRQDPGQGLRLIYYSQIVNDFQKGDIAEGYSVSREKKESFPLTVTSAQKNPTAFYLCASSMLPSLTENYGYTFGSGTRLTVV.

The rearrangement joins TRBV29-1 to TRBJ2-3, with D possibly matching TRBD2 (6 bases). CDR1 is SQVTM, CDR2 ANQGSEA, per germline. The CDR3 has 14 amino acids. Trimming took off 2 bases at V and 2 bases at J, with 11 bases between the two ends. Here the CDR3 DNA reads TGCAGCGTTGAACAACCGGGACTCACAGATACGCAGTATTTT. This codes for CSVEQPGLTDTQYF.

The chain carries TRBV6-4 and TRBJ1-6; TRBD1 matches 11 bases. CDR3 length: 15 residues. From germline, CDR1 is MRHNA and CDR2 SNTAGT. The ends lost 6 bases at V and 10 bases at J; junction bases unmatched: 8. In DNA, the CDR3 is TGTGCCAGCAGAGTAGAGGGACAGGGGGAATCACCCCTCCACTTT. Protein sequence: CASRVEGQGESPLHF.

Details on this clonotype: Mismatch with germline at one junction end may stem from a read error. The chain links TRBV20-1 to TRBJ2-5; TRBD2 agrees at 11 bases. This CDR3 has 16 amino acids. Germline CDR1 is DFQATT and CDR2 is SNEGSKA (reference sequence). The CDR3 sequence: CSARDFLAGGWETRYF. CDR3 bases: TGCAGTGCTAGAGATTTCCTAGCGGGGGGCTGGGAGACCCGGTACTTC.

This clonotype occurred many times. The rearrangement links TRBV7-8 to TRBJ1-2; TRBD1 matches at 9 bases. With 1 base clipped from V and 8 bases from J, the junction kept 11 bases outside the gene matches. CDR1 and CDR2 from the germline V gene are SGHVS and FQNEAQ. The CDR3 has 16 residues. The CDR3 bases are TGTGCCAGCAGCTTAGTGGGGTCACAGGGGGCTGGCGGCTACACCTTC. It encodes CASSLVGSQGAGGYTF.

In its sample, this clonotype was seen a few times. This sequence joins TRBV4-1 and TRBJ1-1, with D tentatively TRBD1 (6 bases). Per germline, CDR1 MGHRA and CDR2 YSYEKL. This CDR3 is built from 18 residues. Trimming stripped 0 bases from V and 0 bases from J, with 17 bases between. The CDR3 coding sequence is TGCGCCAGCAGCCAAGATTTCCCCCGGGACACGCTGAACACTGAAGCTTTCTTT. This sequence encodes CASSQDFPRDTLNTEAFF.

In DNA, the CDR3 is TGTGCCATCAGTGAGCCACAGGGGGTGAGCACCGGGGAGCTGTTTTTT. Amino acids: CAISEPQGVSTGELFF. The chain has TRBV10-3 and TRBJ2-2; the match to TRBD1 covers 8 bases. With 2 bases clipped from V and 4 bases from J, the junction kept 6 bases outside the gene matches. Per the germline V gene, CDR1 is ENHRY and CDR2 is SYGVKD. The length of the CDR3 is 16 residues.

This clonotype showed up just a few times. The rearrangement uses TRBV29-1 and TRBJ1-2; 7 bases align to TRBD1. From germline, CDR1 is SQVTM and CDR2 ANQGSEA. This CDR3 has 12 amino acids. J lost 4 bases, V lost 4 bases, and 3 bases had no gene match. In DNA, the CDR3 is TGCAGCGTTGGGGGACAGTCCTATGGCTACACCTTC. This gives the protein CSVGGQSYGYTF.

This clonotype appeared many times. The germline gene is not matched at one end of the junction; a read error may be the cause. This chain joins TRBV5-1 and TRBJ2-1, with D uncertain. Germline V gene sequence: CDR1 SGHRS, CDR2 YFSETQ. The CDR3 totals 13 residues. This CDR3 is CASSLLGYDEQFF. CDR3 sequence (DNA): TGTGCCAGCAGTTTATTAGGGTACGATGAGCAGTTCTTC.

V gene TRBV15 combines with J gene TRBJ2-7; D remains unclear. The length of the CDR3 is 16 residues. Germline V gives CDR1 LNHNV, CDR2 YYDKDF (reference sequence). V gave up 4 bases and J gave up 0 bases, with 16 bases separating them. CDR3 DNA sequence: TGTGCCACCAGCAACCCCTCGGACGGGCACTCCTACGAGCAGTACTTC. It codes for CATSNPSDGHSYEQYF.